The following is a T cell receptor beta chain sequence with its context. The PCR was carried out with 60 Vbeta primers and 13 Jbeta primers. Profiled with immunoSEQ multiplex PCR; TCRdb holds only in-frame clones, not every one. The data hold around 140,000 clones, with roughly 80% observed a single time. This specimen belongs to a study of cytomegalovirus exposure and HLA in healthy donors. From germline, CDR1 is SGHNT and CDR2 YYREEE (reference sequence). The length of the CDR3 is 14 residues. The V segment lost 2 bases and the J segment 6 bases; nucleotides outside the gene matches: 4. The sequencing sample was made of PBMCs. The chain joins TRBV5-4 to TRBJ2-1, with 8 bases aligning to TRBD2. The TCR sequence derives from a woman aged 50 to 60 in good health and CMV-seropositive. CDR3 amino acids: CASSFGGALNEQFF. The CDR3, as DNA: TGTGCCAGCAGCTTCGGGGGGGCGCTCAATGAGCAGTTCTTC.